Sequencing of this T cell receptor (beta chain) was carried out in a study of blood T cells in healthy people across ages. Primed by a sample-barcoded 5' primer and a J-beta primer mix, a second PCR proceeded for about 6 to 12 cycles. TCRdb re-derived calls from the 5' RACE reads in MiXCR, one entry per CDR3 protein. The sample carries 710,000 or so distinct CDR3 sequences, about 34% recorded once. In the case of this clonotype: Its antigen is undetermined.

This CDR3 has 15 amino acids. The germline V and J ends were trimmed by 0 bases and 5 bases, with 11 bases remaining between them. Germline CDR1 reads SGDLS; CDR2 reads YYNGEE. Study findings and constraints: Without sorted subsets, naive and antigen-experienced compartments could not be conclusively compared. Compared with aged donors, long-lived donors showed fewer expanded clones, suggesting selection.

The sample taken for sequencing was blood. This sequence originates from a woman of 80 years or more in good health. V is TRBV9 and J is TRBJ1-4, with D possibly matching TRBD1 (5 bases). The CDR3 spells CASSVGSGRNEKLFF. The CDR3 nucleotides are TGTGCCAGCAGCGTAGGTTCAGGGCGGAATGAAAAACTGTTTTTT.